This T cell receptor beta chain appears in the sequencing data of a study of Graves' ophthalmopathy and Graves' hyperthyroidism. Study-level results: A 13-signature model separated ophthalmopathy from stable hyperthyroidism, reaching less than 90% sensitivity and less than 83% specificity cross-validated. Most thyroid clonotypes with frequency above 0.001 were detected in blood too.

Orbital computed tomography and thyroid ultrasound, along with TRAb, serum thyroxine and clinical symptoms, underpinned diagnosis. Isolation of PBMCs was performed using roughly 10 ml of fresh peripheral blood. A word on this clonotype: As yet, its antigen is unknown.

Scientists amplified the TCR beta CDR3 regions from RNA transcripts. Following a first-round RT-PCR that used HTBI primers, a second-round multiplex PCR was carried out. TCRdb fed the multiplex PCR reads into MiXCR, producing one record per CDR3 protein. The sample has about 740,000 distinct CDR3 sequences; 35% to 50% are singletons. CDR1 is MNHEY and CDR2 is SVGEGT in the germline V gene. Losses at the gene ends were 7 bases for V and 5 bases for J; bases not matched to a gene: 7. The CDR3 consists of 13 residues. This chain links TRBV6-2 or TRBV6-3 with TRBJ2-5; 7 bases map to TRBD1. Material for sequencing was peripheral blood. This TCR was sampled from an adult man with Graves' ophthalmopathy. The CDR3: CASTDRDWETQYF. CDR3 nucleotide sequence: TGTGCCAGCACCGACAGGGATTGGGAGACCCAGTACTTC.